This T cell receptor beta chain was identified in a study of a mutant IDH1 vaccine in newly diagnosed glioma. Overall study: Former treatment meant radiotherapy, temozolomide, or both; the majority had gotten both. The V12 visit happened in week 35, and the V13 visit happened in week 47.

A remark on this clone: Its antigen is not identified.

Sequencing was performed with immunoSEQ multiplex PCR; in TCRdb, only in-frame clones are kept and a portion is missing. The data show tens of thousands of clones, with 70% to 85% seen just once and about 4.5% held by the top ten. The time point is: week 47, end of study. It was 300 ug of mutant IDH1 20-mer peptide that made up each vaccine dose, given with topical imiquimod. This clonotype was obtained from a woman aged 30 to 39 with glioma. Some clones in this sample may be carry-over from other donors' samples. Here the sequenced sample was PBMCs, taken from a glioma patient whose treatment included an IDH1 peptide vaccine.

The CDR3 sequence is CASSYGQLNTEAFF. The CDR3 nucleotides read TGTGCCAGCAGTTACGGACAGCTGAACACTGAAGCTTTCTTT. The chain is built from TRBV6-5 and TRBJ1-1, with D perhaps matching TRBD1 (6 bases). Germline V gives CDR1 MNHEY, CDR2 SVGAGI. CDR3 size: 14 residues. Trimming took off 2 bases at V and 0 bases at J, with 7 bases between the two ends.